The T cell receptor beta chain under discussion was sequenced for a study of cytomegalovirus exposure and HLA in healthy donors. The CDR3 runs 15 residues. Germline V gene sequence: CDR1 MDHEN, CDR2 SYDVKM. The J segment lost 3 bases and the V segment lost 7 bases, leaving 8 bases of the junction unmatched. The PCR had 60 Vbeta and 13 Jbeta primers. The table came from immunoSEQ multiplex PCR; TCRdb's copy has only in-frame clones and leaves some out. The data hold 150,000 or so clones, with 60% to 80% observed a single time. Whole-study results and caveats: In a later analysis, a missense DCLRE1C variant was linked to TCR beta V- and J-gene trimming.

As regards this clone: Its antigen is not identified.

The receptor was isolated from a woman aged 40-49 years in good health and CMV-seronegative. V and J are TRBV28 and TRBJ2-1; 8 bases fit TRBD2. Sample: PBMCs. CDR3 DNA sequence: TGTGCCAGCATTCCGGGACTAGAGGGCTACAATGAGCAGTTCTTC. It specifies CASIPGLEGYNEQFF.